By proportion, the clone carrying this TCR beta chain is medium-sized. Its antigen remains unknown. The study, taken as a whole, reports: Roughly an eighth of tumor Treg sequences matched naive CD4+ cells. Tumor memory CD4+ T cell TCR gene usage clustered with blood and lymph node memory CD4+ cells and lymph node naive CD4+ cells. Tumor Treg TCRs overlapped most with tumor naive CD4+ cells.

The CDR3 loop spans 14 amino acids. J was trimmed by 6 bases and V by 6 bases; bases with no gene match: 10. CD25-based Treg depletion was applied to purified naive CD4+ T cells. TRBV12-4/TRBJ1-2 clonotypes were amplified with adaptor-ligated barcode primers. MiXCR was run by TCRdb on the multiplex PCR reads, yielding one entry per CDR3 protein. Counted here are under 1,000 distinct CDR3 sequences, around 3.4% occurring once; the ten biggest clones make up less than 35%. The chain recombines TRBV12-3 or TRBV12-4 with TRBJ1-2, with 7 bases aligning to TRBD1. Sequencing input: naive CD4+ T cells sorted from blood. Noted subset: naive CD4+ T cells, CD4+CD45RA+CD25-. The sequence derives from a female donor with breast cancer. CDR3 region: CASSRTRQGDGYTF. The CDR3 DNA sequence: TGTGCCAGCAGCAGGACCCGACAGGGAGATGGCTACACCTTC.